Listed here are 10 T cell receptor beta chains from one sample, sequenced in a study of T cell responses to AZD1222 COVID-19 vaccine. Measured with immunoSEQ multiplex PCR; TCRdb has only the in-frame clones, and not every one. The repertoire consists of 200,000 to 250,000 clones, with about 93% occurring once and the leading ten covering roughly 0.99%. This sample comprised peripheral blood, obtained on day 0 of MenACWY control vaccination. Receptor source: an adult in good health.

The chain has TRBV6-5 and TRBJ1-2, with 9 bases fitting TRBD1. The trim removed 4 bases at V and 4 bases at J, leaving 10 bases unmatched. Germline loops: CDR1 MNHEY, CDR2 SVGAGI. The CDR3 has 16 residues. CDR3 sequence: CASSSPQGALSYGYTF. In nucleotides, the CDR3 is TGTGCCAGCAGTTCCCCACAGGGGGCGCTTTCCTATGGCTACACCTTC.

The J gene is TRBJ2-6, the V gene TRBV5-5; D may match TRBD1 or TRBD2 (5 bases each). V lost 4 bases, J lost 0 bases, and 14 bases lay in between. The CDR3 is 17 amino acids. Germline CDR1 and CDR2: SGHKS and YYEKEE (reference sequence). In DNA, the CDR3 is TGTGCCAGCAGCCGAGGGACCCGGTCCTCTGGGGCCAACGTCCTGACTTTC. This encodes CASSRGTRSSGANVLTF.

The J gene is TRBJ2-3, the V gene TRBV6-5, with 7 bases identical to TRBD2. The V segment lost 8 bases and the J segment 2 bases; nucleotides outside the gene matches: 4. Germline assignment: CDR1 MNHEY and CDR2 SVGAGI. This CDR3 is 13 amino acids long. The CDR3 reads CASGRGFTDTQYF. As DNA, the CDR3 is TGTGCCAGCGGGCGGGGGTTCACAGATACGCAGTATTTT.

V is TRBV5-1 and J is TRBJ1-1, with 7 nucleotides matching TRBD1. Germline lookup yields CDR1 SGHRS and CDR2 YFSETQ. With V trimmed by 3 bases and J by 1 base, 12 bases remained unmatched. This CDR3 is 17 amino acids long. The CDR3 loop reads CASSWGLQGLGNTEAFF. CDR3 coding DNA: TGCGCCAGCAGCTGGGGCTTACAGGGGCTGGGGAACACTGAAGCTTTCTTT.

The J gene is TRBJ1-1, the V gene TRBV10-3; D is perhaps TRBD1 (5 bases). The CDR3 sequence is 13 residues long. V shed 6 bases and J shed 1 base, with 9 bases lying between them. Germline values: CDR1 ENHRY, CDR2 SYGVKD. CDR3 DNA: TGTGCCATCAGCTCTGGGACGAACACTGAAGCTTTCTTT. It specifies CAISSGTNTEAFF.

This clone was counted only a few times. This chain joins TRBV7-9 and TRBJ1-4; D is undetermined. The CDR3 length is 15 residues. The V and J ends lost 1 base and 0 bases respectively, with 6 bases between them. Germline V gene sequence: CDR1 SEHNR, CDR2 FQNEAQ (reference sequence). The CDR3 reads CASSLGEATNEKLFF. The CDR3 coding sequence is TGTGCCAGCAGCTTAGGCGAGGCAACTAATGAAAAACTGTTTTTT. Drawing the rest from reference TRBV7-9 and TRBJ1-4, the complete variable domain is DTGVSQNPRHKITKRGQNVTFRCDPISEHNRLYWYRQTLGQGPEFLTYFQNEAQLEKSRLLSDRFSAERPKGSFSTLEIQRTEQGDSAMYLCASSLGEATNEKLFFGSGTQLSVL.

About this clone: This sample also contains other DNA sequences that code for the same CDR3. This chain's CDR3 is CASSQVGGNTEAFF. In DNA form, the CDR3 reads TGTGCCAGCAGCCAAGTGGGGGGTAACACTGAAGCTTTCTTT. The chain links TRBV4-2 to TRBJ1-1; D might be TRBD1 (5 bases). Germline V gives CDR1 LGHNA, CDR2 YNFKEQ. CDR3 length: 14 amino acids. The V end was cut by 1 base, the J end by 2 bases, with 8 bases between.

This clone showed up just once. This sequence joins TRBV18 and TRBJ2-7, with 8 positions matching TRBD2. Trimming removed 2 bases from V and 1 base from J; junction bases left unmatched: 4. Looked up from germline, CDR1 is KGHSH and CDR2 is LQKENI. This CDR3 comprises 15 residues. The CDR3 protein is CASSPGLAGSYEQYF. The CDR3 bases are TGTGCCAGCTCACCAGGGCTAGCGGGTTCCTACGAGCAGTACTTC.

The chain couples TRBV12-3 or TRBV12-4 to TRBJ1-1, with D perhaps matching TRBD1 (6 bases). The V and J ends lost 7 bases and 1 base respectively, with 10 bases between them. CDR3 size: 13 residues. CDR3 bases: TGTGCCAGCACCCGGACAGAGAACACTGAAGCTTTCTTT. Protein product: CASTRTENTEAFF.

V and J are TRBV28 and TRBJ1-2; D gene uncertain. Germline V gene data show CDR1 as MDHEN and CDR2 as SYDVKM. The length of the CDR3 is 12 residues. Trimming took off 1 base at V and 5 bases at J, with 5 bases between the two ends. CDR3 protein: CASSLYVYGYTF. CDR3 coding DNA: TGTGCCAGCAGTTTATATGTATATGGCTACACCTTC.